Below, 6 T cell receptor beta chains from the same sample are listed, as sequenced in a study of T cells after yellow fever vaccination. From the 5' RACE reads, TCRdb called clonotypes with MiXCR, one entry per CDR3 protein. The sample has about 4,300 distinct CDR3 sequences; around 3.5% are singletons. The starting material was PBMCs, either bulk or a sorted T-cell subset (CD4+, CD8+, memory, or dextramer-sorted; not recorded which), obtained 15 days after the yellow fever booster vaccination. The origin of the receptors is a man aged 25 to 45 who received the YFV17D yellow fever vaccine.

Ten or more counts support this clonotype. The V call is TRBV7-2, the J call TRBJ2-5; D remains ambiguous. V lost 5 bases, J lost 5 bases, and 9 bases lay in between. CDR3 length equals 12 residues. CDR1 is SGHTA, CDR2 FQGNSA, per germline. CDR3 sequence (DNA): TGTGCCAGCAGCCTCTGGTTGGAGACCCAGTACTTC. The encoded protein is CASSLWLETQYF.

This clonotype was observed many times. The chain uses TRBV9 and TRBJ2-7, with 8 bases identical to TRBD2. This CDR3 region has 16 residues. The V and J ends lost 3 bases and 0 bases, in that order; junction bases with no gene match: 8. Germline V CDR1 and CDR2: SGDLS, YYNGEE. DNA of the CDR3: TGTGCCAGCAGCGCAGATAGCGGGACGAGCTCCTACGAGCAGTACTTC. Its protein is CASSADSGTSSYEQYF.

This clonotype was found many times. This rearrangement joins TRBV7-8 to TRBJ2-7, with D possibly being TRBD2 (6 bases). The germline gives CDR1 SGHVS, CDR2 FQNEAQ. V lost 1 base, J lost 0 bases, and 10 bases lay in between. The CDR3 spans 15 residues. The CDR3 sequence: CASSLEFGSSYEQYF. Here the CDR3 DNA reads TGTGCCAGCAGCTTAGAGTTCGGGAGCTCCTACGAGCAGTACTTC. Complete variable domain (other parts from reference TRBV7-8 and TRBJ2-7): GAGVSQSPRYKVAKRGQDVALRCDPISGHVSLFWYQQALGQGPEFLTYFQNEAQLDKSGLPSDRFFAERPEGSVSTLKIQRTQQEDSAVYLCASSLEFGSSYEQYFGPGTRLTVT.

This clonotype was picked up many times. V and J are TRBV9 and TRBJ2-1; no clear D gene. V lost 0 bases, J lost 5 bases, and 3 bases lay in between. Germline loops: CDR1 SGDLS, CDR2 YYNGEE. The CDR3 extends over 12 amino acids. The CDR3 DNA follows: TGTGCCAGCAGCGTAGCCGACAATGAGCAGTTCTTC. Its protein product is CASSVADNEQFF.

This clonotype showed up many times. The chain carries TRBV20-1 and TRBJ2-7; D not certain. This CDR3 is built from 15 residues. V dropped 1 base and J dropped 6 bases, with 19 bases sitting between them. The germline V gene encodes CDR1 DFQATT and CDR2 SNEGSKA (reference sequence). The CDR3 spells CSARAPNQNSAEQYF. CDR3 in DNA: TGCAGTGCTAGAGCACCAAACCAAAACTCCGCCGAGCAGTACTTC.

This clonotype was detected ten times or more. The junction does not match germline at one end; this may be a read error. This chain uses TRBV4-3 with TRBJ2-1; D unresolved. The V gene's germline CDR1 is LGHNA and CDR2 YSLEER. CDR3 length: 13 residues. This chain's CDR3 is CASSQPDYTEQFF. For the CDR3, the DNA is TGCGCCAGCAGCCAACCTGATTACACTGAGCAGTTCTTC.